Below are 3 T cell receptor beta chains sequenced from a single sample in a study of blood T cells in healthy people across ages. A sample-barcoded 5' primer and a J-beta primer mix were used in a second PCR of roughly 7 to 12 cycles. TCRdb processed the 5' RACE reads anew with MiXCR; each CDR3 protein has one entry. There are hundreds of thousands of distinct CDR3 sequences in the sample; approximately 30% occur only once, and approximately 14% lies in the top ten. The sequenced sample consisted of blood. Receptors originate from a woman at least 80 years old in good health.

This clonotype was seen at least ten times. The chain combines TRBV11-2 with TRBJ2-1; D is tentatively TRBD1 or TRBD2 (5 bases each). V was trimmed by 3 bases and J by 5 bases, leaving 11 bases between them. The CDR3 contains 14 residues. In germline, CDR1 is SGHAT, CDR2 FQNNGV. The CDR3 here is CASSFGTPDNEQFF. DNA for the CDR3: TGTGCCAGCAGCTTCGGGACCCCTGACAATGAGCAGTTCTTC.

At least ten counts were recorded for this clonotype. V and J are TRBV5-6 and TRBJ1-1, with D possibly being TRBD1 (6 bases). Germline-derived CDR1 and CDR2 are SGHDT and YYEEEE. With 0 bases removed from V and 8 bases from J, the gap between germline ends came to 17 bases. The CDR3 is 15 amino acids. Written as DNA, the CDR3 is TGTGCCAGCAGCTTGGGTACAGGGTCTTCTTGGGAAGCTTTCTTT. The encoded protein is CASSLGTGSSWEAFF.

This clonotype was seen only a few times. The chain uses TRBV5-6 and TRBJ1-3; 9 positions match TRBD1. This CDR3 is 16 amino acids long. The germline CDR1 and CDR2 sequences are SGHDT and YYEEEE. Trimming cost V 4 bases and J 2 bases; bases outside gene matches: 7. The CDR3 nucleotides read TGTGCCAGCAGCCTTCCGGGACAGGGCCCTGGAAACACCATATATTTT. Translating gives CASSLPGQGPGNTIYF.